The T cell receptor (beta chain) under discussion was sequenced for a study of cytomegalovirus exposure and HLA in healthy donors. The PCR contained 60 Vbeta and 13 Jbeta primers. Assay used: immunoSEQ multiplex PCR; TCRdb lists only in-frame clones, some missing. The repertoire holds 100,000 to 150,000 clones, more than 75% seen once, with 0.95% to 1.4% in the top ten. Study findings and constraints: Reportedly, HLA-A and HLA-B alleles of most subjects were accurately predicted from TCR beta. A previous analysis found most TCR beta V segments productive roughly 87% or roughly 30% of the time.

As for this clone: What it recognizes is unknown.

The TCR originated in a male donor in good health and CMV-seronegative. The sequenced material came from PBMCs.

For the CDR3, the DNA is TGTGCCAGCAGTGAGACGGGGGGGCCAATAGTTGAGCAGTTCTTC. Protein sequence: CASSETGGPIVEQFF. The chain employs TRBV2 and TRBJ2-1, with TRBD2 matching 8 bases. The J segment lost 9 bases and the V segment lost 3 bases, leaving 10 bases of the junction unmatched. Germline V gene data show CDR1 as SNHLY and CDR2 as FYNNEI. CDR3 size: 15 residues. The variable domain in full, completed from reference TRBV2 and TRBJ2-1, reads EPEVTQTPSHQVTQMGQEVILRCVPISNHLYFYWYRQILGQKVEFLVSFYNNEISEKSEIFDDQFSVERPDGSNFTLKIRSTKLEDSAMYFCASSETGGPIVEQFFGPGTRLTVL.